Included here is one T cell receptor (beta chain) sequence, with context. Antigen: not known. This sample is part of a study of PD-1 blockade in classical Hodgkin lymphoma. Indicated time point: cycle 4 day 1 (C4D1), after about 6 weeks of nivolumab. The patients all showed relapse after autologous stem cell transplantation, while their brentuximab vedotin exposure varied. Study observations and caveats: The study found complete responders had baseline diversity similar to newly diagnosed patients.

Using immunoSEQ multiplex PCR, the repertoire was profiled, and TCRdb retains in-frame clones only, with some absent. The sample yields around 46,000 clones, almost 90% seen once. The sequencing used peripheral blood mononuclear cells (PBMCs), collected before the fourth cycle of nivolumab. The receptor was derived from a human donor with classical Hodgkin lymphoma.

The CDR3 DNA reads TGTGCCAGCAGCTTCAGCAAAACAGGGTCTAACTATGGCTACACCTTC. This encodes CASSFSKTGSNYGYTF. V and J are TRBV11-1 and TRBJ1-2; tentative D call: TRBD1 (6 bases). Trimming stripped 3 bases from V and 0 bases from J, with 14 bases between. This CDR3 spans 16 amino acids. Germline V CDR1 and CDR2: SGHAT, FQDESV (reference sequence).